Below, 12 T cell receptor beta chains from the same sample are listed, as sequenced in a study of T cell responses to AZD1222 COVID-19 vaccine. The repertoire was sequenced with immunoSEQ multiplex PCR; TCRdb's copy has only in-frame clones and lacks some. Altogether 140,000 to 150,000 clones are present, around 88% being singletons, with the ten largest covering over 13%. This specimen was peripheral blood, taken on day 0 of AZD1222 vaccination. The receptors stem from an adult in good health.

CDR3 region: CASSQGPGQPDEQYF. CDR3 DNA sequence: TGTGCCAGCAGCCAAGGACCGGGACAGCCTGACGAGCAGTACTTC. The chain employs TRBV3-1 (or the pseudogene TRBV3-2) and TRBJ2-7; 7 bases fit TRBD1. Trimming at V came to 1 base and at J to 5 bases, leaving 8 bases not matched to a gene. Germline-derived CDR1 and CDR2 are LGHDT and YNNKEL (reference sequence). The CDR3 extends over 15 amino acids.

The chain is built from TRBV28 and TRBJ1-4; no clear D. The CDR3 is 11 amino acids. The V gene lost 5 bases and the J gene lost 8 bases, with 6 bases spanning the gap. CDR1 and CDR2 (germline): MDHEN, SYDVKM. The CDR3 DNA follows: TGTGCCAGCAGTAAACGGGAAAAACTGTTTTTT. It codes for CASSKREKLFF.

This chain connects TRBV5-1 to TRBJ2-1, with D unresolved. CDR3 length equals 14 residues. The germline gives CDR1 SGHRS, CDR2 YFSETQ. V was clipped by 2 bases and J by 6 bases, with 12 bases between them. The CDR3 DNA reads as TGCGCCAGCAGCTTTGGATCCGAGGTCAATGAGCAGTTCTTC. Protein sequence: CASSFGSEVNEQFF.

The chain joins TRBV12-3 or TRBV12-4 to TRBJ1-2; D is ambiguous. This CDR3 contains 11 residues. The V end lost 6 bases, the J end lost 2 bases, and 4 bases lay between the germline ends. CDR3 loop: CASRGNYGYTF. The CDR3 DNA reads TGTGCCAGCAGGGGCAACTATGGCTACACCTTC.

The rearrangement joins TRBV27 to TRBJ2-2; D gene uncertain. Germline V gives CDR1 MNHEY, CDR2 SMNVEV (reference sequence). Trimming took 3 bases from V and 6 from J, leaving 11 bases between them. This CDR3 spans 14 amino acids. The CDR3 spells CASSFNTGPGELFF. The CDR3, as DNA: TGTGCCAGCAGTTTCAACACGGGCCCCGGGGAGCTGTTTTTT.

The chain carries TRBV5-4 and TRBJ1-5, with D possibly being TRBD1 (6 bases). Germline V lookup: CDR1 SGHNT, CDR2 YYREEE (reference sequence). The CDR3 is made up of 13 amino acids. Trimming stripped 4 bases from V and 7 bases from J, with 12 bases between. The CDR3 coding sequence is TGTGCCAGCAGCCTACCAGGGGTCCAGCCCCAGCATTTT. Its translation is CASSLPGVQPQHF.

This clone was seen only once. The CDR3 is CASSQETSGSGSYGYTF. DNA for the CDR3: TGCGCCAGCAGCCAAGAAACCTCGGGGAGTGGGTCCTATGGCTACACCTTC. V and J are TRBV4-1 and TRBJ1-2; no clear D. The CDR3 totals 17 residues. The ends were cut back, 0 bases at V and 4 bases at J, with 18 bases in the middle. Germline values: CDR1 MGHRA, CDR2 YSYEKL.

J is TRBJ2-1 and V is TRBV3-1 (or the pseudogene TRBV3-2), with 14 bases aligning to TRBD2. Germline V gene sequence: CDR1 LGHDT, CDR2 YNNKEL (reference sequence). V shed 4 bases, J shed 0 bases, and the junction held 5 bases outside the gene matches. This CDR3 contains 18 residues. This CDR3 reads CASSLRLAGGSSYNEQFF. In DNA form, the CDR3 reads TGTGCCAGCAGCCTCCGACTAGCGGGGGGGAGCTCCTACAATGAGCAGTTCTTC.

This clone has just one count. In nucleotides, the CDR3 is TGTGCCAGCTCACCCTCTGGAGCTAACTATGGCTACACCTTC. This translates into CASSPSGANYGYTF. V gene TRBV18 combines with J gene TRBJ1-2, with D uncertain. Trimming removed 3 bases at V and 0 bases at J, with 8 bases between. Looked up from germline, CDR1 is KGHSH and CDR2 is LQKENI. CDR3 size: 14 residues.

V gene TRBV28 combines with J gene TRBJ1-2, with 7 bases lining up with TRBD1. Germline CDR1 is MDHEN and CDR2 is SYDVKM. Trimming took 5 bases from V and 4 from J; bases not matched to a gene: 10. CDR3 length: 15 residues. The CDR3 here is CASSPPGQLFYGYTF. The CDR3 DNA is TGTGCCAGCAGTCCCCCGGGACAGTTGTTCTATGGCTACACCTTC.

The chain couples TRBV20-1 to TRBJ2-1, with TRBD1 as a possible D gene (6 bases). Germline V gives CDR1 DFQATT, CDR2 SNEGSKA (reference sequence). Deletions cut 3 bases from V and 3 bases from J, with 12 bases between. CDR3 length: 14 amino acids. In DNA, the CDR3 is TGCAGTGCTAGTAACAGGGCGTTCTACAATGAGCAGTTCTTC. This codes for CSASNRAFYNEQFF.

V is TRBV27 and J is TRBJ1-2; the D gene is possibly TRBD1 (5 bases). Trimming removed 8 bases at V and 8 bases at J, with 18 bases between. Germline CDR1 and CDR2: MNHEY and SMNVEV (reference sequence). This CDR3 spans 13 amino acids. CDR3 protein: CASGKFQGRGYTF. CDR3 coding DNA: TGTGCCAGCGGAAAATTCCAGGGTCGCGGCTACACCTTC.